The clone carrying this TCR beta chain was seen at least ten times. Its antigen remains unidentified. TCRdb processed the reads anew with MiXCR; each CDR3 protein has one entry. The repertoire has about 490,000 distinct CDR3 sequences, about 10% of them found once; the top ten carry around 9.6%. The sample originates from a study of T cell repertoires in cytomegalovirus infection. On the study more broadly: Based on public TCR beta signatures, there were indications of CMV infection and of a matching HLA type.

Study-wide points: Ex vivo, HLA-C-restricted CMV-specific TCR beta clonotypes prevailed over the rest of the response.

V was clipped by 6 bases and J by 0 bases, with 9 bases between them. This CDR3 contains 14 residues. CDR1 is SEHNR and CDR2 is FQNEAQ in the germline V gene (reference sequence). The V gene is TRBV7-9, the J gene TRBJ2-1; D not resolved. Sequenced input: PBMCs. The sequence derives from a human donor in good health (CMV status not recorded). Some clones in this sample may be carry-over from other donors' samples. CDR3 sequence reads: CASSNSSSYNEQFF. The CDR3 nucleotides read TGTGCCAGCAGTAACTCCAGCTCCTACAATGAGCAGTTCTTC. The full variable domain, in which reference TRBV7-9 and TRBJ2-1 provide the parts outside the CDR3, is DTGVSQNPRHKITKRGQNVTFRCDPISEHNRLYWYRQTLGQGPEFLTYFQNEAQLEKSRLLSDRFSAERPKGSFSTLEIQRTEQGDSAMYLCASSNSSSYNEQFFGPGTRLTVL.